This entry lists 19 T cell receptor beta chains sequenced from one sample in a study of T-cell memory formation after mild COVID-19. TCRdb re-called the 5' RACE reads with MiXCR, one entry per CDR3 protein. This sample has more than 300,000 distinct CDR3 sequences, with 20% to 25% found just once. Sequencing input: PBMCs or a T cell subset sorted from them (not recorded which). The receptors originated from a man between 18 and 29 years old who had mild COVID-19 (a few samples of this study predate the infection). Cell type and time point are not known.

This clonotype was counted only a few times. V usage is TRBV6-4 and J usage is TRBJ2-3; 13 bases map to TRBD2. The germline gives CDR1 MRHNA, CDR2 SNTAGT. The CDR3 is made up of 15 amino acids. The ends lost 6 bases at V and 1 base at J; junction bases unmatched: 1. The CDR3 loop reads CASSGLAGGTDTQYF. The CDR3 DNA reads TGTGCCAGCAGCGGACTAGCGGGGGGCACAGATACGCAGTATTTT.

This clonotype came up many times. The chain uses TRBV6-6 and TRBJ1-1; 7 bases align to TRBD1. Looked up from germline, CDR1 is MNHNY and CDR2 is SVGAGI (reference sequence). CDR3 length equals 14 residues. Germline trimming cut 3 bases from V and 4 bases from J; bases unmatched to any gene: 5. CDR3 in amino acids: CASSYQGGGTEAFF. The CDR3 DNA reads TGTGCCAGCAGTTATCAGGGGGGAGGCACTGAAGCTTTCTTT.

The chain combines TRBV20-1 with TRBJ2-6; TRBD2 might be the D (6 bases). Germline CDR1 and CDR2: DFQATT and SNEGSKA (reference sequence). The CDR3 sequence is 16 residues long. This CDR3 reads CRASGGTQSGANVLTF. Here the CDR3 DNA reads TGCAGGGCCTCGGGCGGGACCCAGTCTGGGGCCAACGTCCTGACTTTC.

This clonotype turned up a few times. The chain couples TRBV6-2 or TRBV6-3 to TRBJ2-3; 8 positions match TRBD2. The CDR3 is 17 residues long. Germline lookup yields CDR1 MNHEY and CDR2 SVGEGT. The V gene end was trimmed by 6 bases and the J gene end by 4 bases; junction bases not matched to a gene: 15. Here the CDR3 reads CASSPLYGREGADTQYF. The CDR3 nucleotides are TGTGCCAGCAGCCCTCTGTACGGGAGGGAAGGCGCAGATACGCAGTATTTT.

This clonotype was recorded a few times. The chain has TRBV20-1 and TRBJ1-5; tentatively, D is TRBD1 (5 bases). Trimming took 5 bases from V and 7 from J, leaving 15 bases between them. Germline V CDR1 and CDR2: DFQATT, SNEGSKA (reference sequence). This CDR3 region has 13 residues. The chain's CDR3 is CSAGVGRGQPQHF. The DNA of the CDR3 is TGCAGTGCTGGGGTAGGGAGGGGCCAGCCCCAGCATTTT.

A few counts support this clonotype. The genes are TRBV6-5 and TRBJ2-2, with 7 bases that match TRBD2. The CDR3 runs 14 residues. J was trimmed by 5 bases and V by 2 bases; bases with no gene match: 2. Germline CDR1 MNHEY, CDR2 SVGAGI. CDR3 sequence: CASSYGGGTGELFF. As DNA, the CDR3 is TGTGCCAGCAGTTACGGGGGGGGGACCGGGGAGCTGTTTTTT.

This clonotype was recorded a few times. V usage is TRBV5-1 and J usage is TRBJ2-5; 8 bases map to TRBD1. The CDR3 extends over 16 amino acids. The J segment lost 4 bases and the V segment lost 3 bases, leaving 11 bases of the junction unmatched. The V gene's germline CDR1 is SGHRS and CDR2 YFSETQ. The CDR3 sequence is CASSSFGQGGGETQYF. CDR3 nucleotides: TGCGCCAGCAGCTCCTTCGGACAGGGAGGTGGAGAGACCCAGTACTTC.

This clonotype was picked up many times. CDR3 residues: CASSFDTSVDTQYF. In DNA, the CDR3 is TGTGCCAGCAGCTTCGACACTTCCGTAGATACGCAGTATTTT. The gene calls are TRBV7-2 and TRBJ2-3, with D unresolved. The CDR3 contains 14 residues. Deletions cut 3 bases from V and 5 bases from J, with 12 bases between. Germline CDR1 reads SGHTA; CDR2 reads FQGNSA. The full variable domain, in which reference TRBV7-2 and TRBJ2-3 provide the parts outside the CDR3, is GAGVSQSPSNKVTEKGKDVELRCDPISGHTALYWYRQSLGQGLEFLIYFQGNSAPDKSGLPSDRFSAERTGGSVSTLTIQRTQQEDSAVYLCASSFDTSVDTQYFGPGTRLTVL.

As concerns this clonotype: One end of the junction varies from germline; a read error may be responsible. The rearrangement links TRBV9 to TRBJ1-4; 10 bases match TRBD1. Germline CDR1 SGDLS, CDR2 YYNGEE. This CDR3 comprises 15 residues. The CDR3 bases are TGTGCCAGCAGCCCGCCCGGGACAGGGGAAGAAAAACTGATTTTT. As protein: CASSPPGTGEEKLIF.

This chain joins TRBV27 and TRBJ2-7; TRBD1 agrees at 9 bases. The CDR3 loop spans 18 amino acids. Per germline, CDR1 MNHEY and CDR2 SMNVEV (reference sequence). With V trimmed by 8 bases and J by 5 bases, 22 bases remained unmatched. CDR3 loop: CASGHRTLRDRASHEQYF. The CDR3 DNA is TGTGCCAGCGGCCATCGCACCCTTCGGGACAGGGCTTCCCACGAGCAGTACTTC.

This clonotype was observed at least ten times. J is TRBJ1-5 and V is TRBV12-3 or TRBV12-4; D is perhaps TRBD1 (6 bases). The V and J ends lost 5 bases and 8 bases respectively, with 16 bases between them. The CDR3 loop spans 14 amino acids. This chain's CDR3 is CASSQNRAHEPQHF. The CDR3 nucleotides are TGTGCCAGCAGTCAGAACAGGGCCCATGAGCCCCAGCATTTT.

This clonotype has a handful of counts. The V and J genes are TRBV29-1 and TRBJ2-2; TRBD2 aligns across 10 bases. The length of the CDR3 is 15 residues. Looked up from germline, CDR1 is SQVTM and CDR2 is ANQGSEA. V gave up 2 bases and J gave up 5 bases; unmatched junction bases: 5. The CDR3 DNA sequence: TGCAGCGTTGAAAGGCTAGCGGGGGAAACCGGGGAGCTGTTTTTT. Translation: CSVERLAGETGELFF.

This clonotype occurred once. CDR3: CASSPGQGASGANVLTF. CDR3 DNA: TGCGCCAGCAGCCCAGGACAAGGGGCCTCTGGGGCCAACGTCCTGACTTTC. This chain links TRBV5-1 with TRBJ2-6; maybe TRBD1 (5 bases). V was pared by 4 bases and J by 0 bases, with 14 bases between. The CDR3 is 17 residues long. CDR1 is SGHRS and CDR2 is YFSETQ in the germline V gene.

This clonotype was seen ten or more times. CDR3 sequence (DNA): TGTGCCAGCAGTCTGGGGGGCGGGGAGCTGTTTTTT. It yields the protein CASSLGGGELFF. The chain carries TRBV5-5 and TRBJ2-2; D might be TRBD2 (6 bases). CDR3 length: 12 residues. Germline V gene data show CDR1 as SGHKS and CDR2 as YYEKEE (reference sequence). V lost 5 bases and J 7 bases, leaving 9 bases between the germline ends.

This clonotype was observed many times. The V and J genes are TRBV7-2 and TRBJ2-3, with D hard to call. This CDR3 comprises 14 residues. Deletions cut 2 bases from V and 0 bases from J, with 6 bases between. CDR1 is SGHTA, CDR2 FQGNSA, per germline. CDR3 bases: TGTGCCAGCAGCTTATTTGGAAGCACAGATACGCAGTATTTT. As protein: CASSLFGSTDTQYF. Full variable domain (outside the CDR3, taken from reference TRBV7-2 and TRBJ2-3): GAGVSQSPSNKVTEKGKDVELRCDPISGHTALYWYRQSLGQGLEFLIYFQGNSAPDKSGLPSDRFSAERTGGSVSTLTIQRTQQEDSAVYLCASSLFGSTDTQYFGPGTRLTVL.

This clonotype was seen only a few times. The chain is built from TRBV29-1 and TRBJ1-5; D may be TRBD1 (6 bases). In germline, CDR1 is SQVTM, CDR2 ANQGSEA. V lost 4 bases and J lost 2, with 12 bases in between. This CDR3 spans 14 amino acids. The CDR3 reads CSVGAGAGNQPQHF. The CDR3 coding sequence is TGCAGCGTTGGGGCAGGGGCTGGCAATCAGCCCCAGCATTTT.

The gene calls are TRBV19 and TRBJ1-1, with D possibly being TRBD1 (5 bases). V lost 2 bases to trimming and J lost 3 bases, with 13 bases between them. Germline assignment: CDR1 LNHDA and CDR2 SQIVND (reference sequence). There are 15 residues in the CDR3. CDR3 bases: TGTGCCAGTAGTATACCACACAGGATCGACACTGAAGCTTTCTTT. Translated, it gives CASSIPHRIDTEAFF.

The V gene is TRBV7-2, the J gene TRBJ2-3; D uncertain. This CDR3 spans 13 amino acids. Looked up from germline, CDR1 is SGHTA and CDR2 is FQGNSA. The V end lost 5 bases, the J end lost 5 bases, and 11 bases lay between the germline ends. The CDR3 bases are TGTGCCAGCAGCCCAACAACTGTAGATACGCAGTATTTT. Protein product: CASSPTTVDTQYF.

This clonotype was seen a handful of times. This chain connects TRBV28 to TRBJ2-5; D remains ambiguous. CDR1 and CDR2 from the germline V gene are MDHEN and SYDVKM. Trimming took 3 bases from V and 5 from J, leaving 7 bases between them. The CDR3 has 12 amino acids. The CDR3 sequence: CASSFPSETQYF. CDR3 DNA: TGTGCCAGCAGTTTTCCCAGTGAGACCCAGTACTTC.